This TCR beta chain was retrieved from a study of CD8+ T cells in alopecia areata. In the study overall: Twice daily, treated patients received 5 to 10 mg of oral tofacitinib. A 6-month period off drug followed tofacitinib, which lasted 6 to 18 months. General observations from the study: Scalp sample sequencing also detects resident alphabeta T cells of normal skin.

Alopecia areata patients gave lesional scalp punch biopsies and peripheral blood samples. This clone came up a few times. Its matching antigen is unknown. CDR3 length equals 12 residues. Trimming left V 4 bases short and J 2 bases short, with 8 bases between. Germline V gene lookup returns CDR1 SQVTM and CDR2 ANQGSEA. Reverse transcription of extracted RNA yielded cDNA, which provided the sequencing template. Profiling relied on immunoSEQ multiplex PCR, and the TCRdb table lists in-frame clones only, not all of them. The repertoire holds 110,000 to 150,000 clones, with under 60% as singletons. This clonotype originated in a human donor with alopecia areata. Here the sequenced sample was CD4+ T cells sorted from blood, taken at week 0. The chain employs TRBV29-1 and TRBJ2-5, with no clear D. CDR3 DNA sequence: TGCAGCGTTGTCCCGCAACAAGAGACCCAGTACTTC. As protein: CSVVPQQETQYF.